These 10 T cell receptor beta chains were all obtained from the same sample, sequenced in a study of beta chain features in type 1 diabetes. The study, taken as a whole, reports: Moderate but significant shortening of TCRB CDR3s was recorded in all four CD4+ subsets from Type 1 diabetes patients.

For these receptors, no antigen is known. Sequenced material consisted of expressed TCRB transcripts (all of the isolated RNA was reverse transcribed). The data were produced by immunoSEQ multiplex PCR, yet TCRdb's version contains in-frame clones alone and is incomplete. Counted here are 600,000 to 700,000 clones, around 12% occurring once; the ten biggest clones make up roughly 0.11%. Material for sequencing was naive CD4+ T cells from blood. These receptors all come from a man aged 25-45 years with type 1 diabetes.

The V and J genes are TRBV13 and TRBJ2-1; TRBD1 is a possible D gene (5 bases). Germline CDR1 is PRHDT and CDR2 is FYEKMQ (reference sequence). The V gene lost 5 bases and the J gene lost 2 bases, with 10 bases spanning the gap. CDR3 length: 14 residues. The CDR3 nucleotides are TGTGCCAGCAGCCCAGGGTTCCCCTACAATGAGCAGTTCTTC. It translates to CASSPGFPYNEQFF.

This clone was found a few times. The CDR3 DNA reads TGTGCCAGCAGCTTAGCATGGGCAGGGAGCTCCTACGAGCAGTACTTC. Protein sequence: CASSLAWAGSSYEQYF. This chain uses TRBV7-2 with TRBJ2-7; perhaps D is TRBD1 or TRBD2 (5 bases each). CDR1 is SGHTA and CDR2 is FQGNSA in the germline V gene. This CDR3 has 16 residues. The germline V and J ends were trimmed by 0 bases and 0 bases, with 12 bases remaining between them.

This clone has just one count. V is TRBV7-9 and J is TRBJ1-1; D remains ambiguous. Germline-derived CDR1 and CDR2 are SEHNR and FQNEAQ (reference sequence). The CDR3 loop spans 15 amino acids. V lost 2 bases, J lost 4 bases, and 14 bases lay in between. The CDR3 DNA follows: TGTGCCAGCAGCTTACAAAGTACGGGCGGCACTGAAGCTTTCTTT. It encodes CASSLQSTGGTEAFF.

This rearrangement joins TRBV7-9 to TRBJ1-1; 8 bases align to TRBD1. From germline, CDR1 is SEHNR and CDR2 FQNEAQ (reference sequence). The CDR3 is 15 residues long. After removal of 4 bases from V and 3 bases from J, the junction contained 7 bases not matched to a gene. This chain's CDR3 is CASSYKTGEDTEAFF. In DNA, the CDR3 is TGTGCCAGCAGCTACAAGACAGGGGAGGACACTGAAGCTTTCTTT.

This clone was seen only a few times. The chain carries TRBV5-6 and TRBJ1-1, with D hard to call. The CDR3 has 15 amino acids. Trimming cost V 1 base and J 0 bases, with 10 bases left between them. Germline V gene sequence: CDR1 SGHDT, CDR2 YYEEEE. This CDR3 reads CASSLTMVMNTEAFF. CDR3 in DNA: TGTGCCAGCAGCTTGACTATGGTGATGAACACTGAAGCTTTCTTT.

This clone turned up a few times. The chain couples TRBV4-3 to TRBJ1-2; D is undetermined. Trimming shortened V by 0 bases and J by 5 bases, and 13 bases separated the two germline ends. Germline V lookup: CDR1 LGHNA, CDR2 YSLEER. This CDR3 comprises 15 residues. The CDR3 DNA is TGCGCCAGCAGCCAAGATGTGGGGATGGAGTATGGCTACACCTTC. It is translated as CASSQDVGMEYGYTF.

This clone was detected a few times. This chain joins TRBV9 and TRBJ1-5; D not certain. Germline V gene data show CDR1 as SGDLS and CDR2 as YYNGEE. CDR3 size: 14 residues. V was clipped by 0 bases and J by 3 bases, with 7 bases between them. The CDR3 DNA sequence: TGTGCCAGCAGCGTAGGACTGGACAATCAGCCCCAGCATTTT. Protein sequence: CASSVGLDNQPQHF.

In its sample, this clone was seen a few times. At one end the junction does not follow the germline gene, possibly because of a read error. The chain recombines TRBV2 with TRBJ2-2; 9 bases are shared with TRBD1. The CDR3 is 15 amino acids. Germline CDR1 is SNHLY and CDR2 is FYNNEI. This CDR3 is CASSEGTGSTGELFF. The CDR3 region has the DNA TGTGCCAGCAGCGAAGGGACAGGGAGCACCGGGGAGCTGTTTTTT.

In its sample, this clone was seen a few times. V is TRBV29-1 and J is TRBJ2-3, with a tentative D call TRBD1 (5 bases). From germline, CDR1 is SQVTM and CDR2 ANQGSEA. Between the trimmed V and J ends, which lost 3 bases and 1 base, there was a span of 11 bases. This CDR3 is 14 amino acids long. CDR3 in DNA: TGCAGCGTTGAGGGCAGGGTTGGCACAGATACGCAGTATTTT. It encodes CSVEGRVGTDTQYF.

The chain links TRBV2 to TRBJ2-7; 10 positions match TRBD1. CDR1 is SNHLY and CDR2 is FYNNEI in the germline V gene. Trimming at V came to 5 bases and at J to 5 bases, leaving 6 bases not matched to a gene. The CDR3 spans 14 residues. The CDR3 DNA reads TGTGCCAGCAGTCCGGGACAGGGGATCAACGAGCAGTACTTC. This encodes CASSPGQGINEQYF.